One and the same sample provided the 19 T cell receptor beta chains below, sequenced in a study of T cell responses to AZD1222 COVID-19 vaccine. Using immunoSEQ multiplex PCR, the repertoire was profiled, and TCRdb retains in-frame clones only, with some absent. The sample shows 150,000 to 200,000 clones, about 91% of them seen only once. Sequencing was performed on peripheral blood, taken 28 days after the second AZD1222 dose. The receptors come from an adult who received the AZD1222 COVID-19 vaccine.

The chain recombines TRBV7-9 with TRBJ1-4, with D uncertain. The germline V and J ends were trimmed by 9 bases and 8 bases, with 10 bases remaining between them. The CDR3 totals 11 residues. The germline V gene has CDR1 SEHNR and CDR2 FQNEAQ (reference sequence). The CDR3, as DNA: TGTGCCAGTGTTAACTCCGAAAAACTGTTTTTT. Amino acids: CASVNSEKLFF.

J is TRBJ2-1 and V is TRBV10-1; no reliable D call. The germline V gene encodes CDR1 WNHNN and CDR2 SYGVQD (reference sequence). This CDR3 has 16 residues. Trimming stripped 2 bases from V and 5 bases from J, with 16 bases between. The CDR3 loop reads CASSEGRSRWNNEQFF. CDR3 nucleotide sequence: TGCGCCAGCAGTGAGGGAAGATCCCGGTGGAACAATGAGCAGTTCTTC.

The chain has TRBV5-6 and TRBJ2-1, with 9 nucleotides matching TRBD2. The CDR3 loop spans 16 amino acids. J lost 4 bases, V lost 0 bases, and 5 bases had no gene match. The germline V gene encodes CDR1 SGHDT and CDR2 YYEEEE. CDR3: CASSLERGELYNEQFF. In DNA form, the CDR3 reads TGTGCCAGCAGCTTGGAGCGGGGGGAATTATACAATGAGCAGTTCTTC.

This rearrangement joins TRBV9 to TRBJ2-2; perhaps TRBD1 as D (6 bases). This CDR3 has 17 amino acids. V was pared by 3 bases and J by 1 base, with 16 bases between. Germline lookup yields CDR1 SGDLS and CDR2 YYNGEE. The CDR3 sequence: CASSASGWGQNTGELFF. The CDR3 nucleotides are TGTGCCAGCAGCGCCTCAGGTTGGGGACAGAACACCGGGGAGCTGTTTTTT.

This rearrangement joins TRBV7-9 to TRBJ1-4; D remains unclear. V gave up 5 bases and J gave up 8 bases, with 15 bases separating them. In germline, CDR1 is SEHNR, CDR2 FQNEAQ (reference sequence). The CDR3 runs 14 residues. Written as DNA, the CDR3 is TGTGCCAGCAGCGACCGGGCCCTGGGGGAAAAACTGTTTTTT. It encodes CASSDRALGEKLFF.

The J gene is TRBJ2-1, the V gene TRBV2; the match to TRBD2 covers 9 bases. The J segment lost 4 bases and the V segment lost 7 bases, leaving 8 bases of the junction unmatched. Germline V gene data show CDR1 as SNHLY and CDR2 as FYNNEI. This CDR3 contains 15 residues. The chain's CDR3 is CASTMTSGIYNEQFF. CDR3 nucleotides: TGTGCCAGCACCATGACTAGCGGCATTTACAATGAGCAGTTCTTC.

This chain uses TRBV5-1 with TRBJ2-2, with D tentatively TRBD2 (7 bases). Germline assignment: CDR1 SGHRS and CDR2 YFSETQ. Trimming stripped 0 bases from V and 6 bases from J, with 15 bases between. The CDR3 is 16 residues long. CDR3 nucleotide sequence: TGCGCCAGCAGCTTGGCGGTGGGGGGGGCCGCCGGGGAGCTGTTTTTT. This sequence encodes CASSLAVGGAAGELFF.

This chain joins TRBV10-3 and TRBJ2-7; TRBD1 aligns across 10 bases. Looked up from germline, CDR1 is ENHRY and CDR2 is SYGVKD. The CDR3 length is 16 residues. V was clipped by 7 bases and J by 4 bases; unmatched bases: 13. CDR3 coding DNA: TGTGCCATCACCCTCGGGGAGGGACAGGGGATTTACGAGCAGTACTTC. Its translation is CAITLGEGQGIYEQYF.

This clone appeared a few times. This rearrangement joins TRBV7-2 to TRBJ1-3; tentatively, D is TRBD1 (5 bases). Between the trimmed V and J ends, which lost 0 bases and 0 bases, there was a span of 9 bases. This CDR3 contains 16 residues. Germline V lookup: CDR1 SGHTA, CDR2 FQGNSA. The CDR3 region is CASSLALGDSGNTIYF. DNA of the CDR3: TGTGCCAGCAGCTTAGCATTGGGGGACTCTGGAAACACCATATATTTT. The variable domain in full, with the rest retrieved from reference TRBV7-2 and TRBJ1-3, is GAGVSQSPSNKVTEKGKDVELRCDPISGHTALYWYRQSLGQGLEFLIYFQGNSAPDKSGLPSDRFSAERTGGSVSTLTIQRTQQEDSAVYLCASSLALGDSGNTIYFGEGSWLTVV.

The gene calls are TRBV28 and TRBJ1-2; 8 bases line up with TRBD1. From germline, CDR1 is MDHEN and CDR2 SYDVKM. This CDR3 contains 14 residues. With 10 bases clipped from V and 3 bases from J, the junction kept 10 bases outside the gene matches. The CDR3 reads CAIKTGANYYGYTF. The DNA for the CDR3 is TGTGCCATAAAGACAGGGGCCAATTACTATGGCTACACCTTC.

The CDR3 nucleotides are TGTGCCAGCTCTCACACCCCACGGGACGCCGACAACTATGGCTACACCTTC. Translated: CASSHTPRDADNYGYTF. The chain employs TRBV18 and TRBJ1-2; tentatively, D is TRBD1 (5 bases). Germline-derived CDR1 and CDR2 are KGHSH and LQKENI. V was shortened by 6 bases and J by 2 bases, with 22 bases between the two germline ends. The CDR3 is made up of 17 amino acids.

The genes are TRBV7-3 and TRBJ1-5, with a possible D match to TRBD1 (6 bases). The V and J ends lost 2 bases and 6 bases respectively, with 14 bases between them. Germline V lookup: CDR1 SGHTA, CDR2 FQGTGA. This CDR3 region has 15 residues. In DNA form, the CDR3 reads TGTGCCAGCAGCTTAGGGCCAGGGGAGGGTCAGCCCCAGCATTTT. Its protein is CASSLGPGEGQPQHF.

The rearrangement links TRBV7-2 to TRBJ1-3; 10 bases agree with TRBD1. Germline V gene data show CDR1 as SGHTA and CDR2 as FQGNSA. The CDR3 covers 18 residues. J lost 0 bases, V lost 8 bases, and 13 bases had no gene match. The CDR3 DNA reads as TGTGCCAGCTCAGAACCGGGACAGGGGCCCGTCTCTGGAAACACCATATATTTT. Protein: CASSEPGQGPVSGNTIYF.

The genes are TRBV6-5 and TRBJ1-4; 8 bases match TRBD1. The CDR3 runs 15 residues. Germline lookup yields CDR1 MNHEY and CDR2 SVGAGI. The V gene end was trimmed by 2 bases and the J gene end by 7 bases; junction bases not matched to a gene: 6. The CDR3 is CASSYGGTGAEKLFF. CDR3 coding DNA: TGTGCCAGCAGTTACGGAGGGACAGGAGCTGAAAAACTGTTTTTT.

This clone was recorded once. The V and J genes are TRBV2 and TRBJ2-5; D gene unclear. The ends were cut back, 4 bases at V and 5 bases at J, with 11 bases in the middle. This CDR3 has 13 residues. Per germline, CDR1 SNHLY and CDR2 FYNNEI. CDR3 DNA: TGTGCCAGCAGTGGAGAGGCTAGGGAGACCCAGTACTTC. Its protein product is CASSGEARETQYF.

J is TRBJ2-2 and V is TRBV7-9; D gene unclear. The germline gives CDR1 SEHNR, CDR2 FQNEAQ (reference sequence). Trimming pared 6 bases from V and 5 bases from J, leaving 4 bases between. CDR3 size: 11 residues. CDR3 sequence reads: CASRETGELFF. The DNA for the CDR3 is TGTGCCAGCAGGGAGACCGGGGAGCTGTTTTTT.

CDR3 amino acids: CATKNTGELFF. Here the CDR3 DNA reads TGTGCCACCAAGAACACCGGGGAGCTGTTTTTT. This sequence joins TRBV2 and TRBJ2-2, with no clear D. The germline V gene encodes CDR1 SNHLY and CDR2 FYNNEI. Trimming took 10 bases from V and 1 from J, leaving 4 bases between them. There are 11 residues in the CDR3.

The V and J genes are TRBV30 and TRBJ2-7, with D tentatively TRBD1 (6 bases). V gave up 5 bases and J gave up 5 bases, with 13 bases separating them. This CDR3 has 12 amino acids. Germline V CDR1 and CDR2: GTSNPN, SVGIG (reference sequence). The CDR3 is CAWVQGSHEQYF. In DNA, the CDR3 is TGTGCCTGGGTACAGGGTTCCCACGAGCAGTACTTC.

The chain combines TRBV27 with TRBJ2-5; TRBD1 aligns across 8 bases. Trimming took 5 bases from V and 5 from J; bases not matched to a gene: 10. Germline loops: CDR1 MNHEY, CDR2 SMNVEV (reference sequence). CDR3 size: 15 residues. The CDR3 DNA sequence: TGTGCCAGCAGTCCCACCCGGACAGGGACGGAGACCCAGTACTTC. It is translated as CASSPTRTGTETQYF.